Below, 10 T cell receptor beta chains from the same sample are listed, as sequenced in a study of blood T cell repertoires in COVID-19. Data came from immunoSEQ multiplex PCR; TCRdb stores just in-frame clones and leaves some out. Among roughly 500,000 clones listed, 75% to 90% were seen once. The sequencing input was peripheral blood. The source of these receptors is a human donor in a cohort sampled during active COVID-19.

The chain recombines TRBV7-3 with TRBJ2-3; 13 bases map to TRBD2. CDR3 length: 17 residues. The germline V gene encodes CDR1 SGHTA and CDR2 FQGTGA. V shed 1 base, J shed 6 bases, and the junction held 7 bases outside the gene matches. The CDR3 nucleotides read TGTGCCAGCAGCTTAAATGGACTAGCGGGAGATTCGGATACGCAGTATTTT. Translated: CASSLNGLAGDSDTQYF.

The chain employs TRBV19 and TRBJ1-3; 7 nucleotides line up with TRBD1. This CDR3 has 15 amino acids. V was clipped by 10 bases and J by 0 bases; unmatched bases: 9. Germline values: CDR1 LNHDA, CDR2 SQIVND (reference sequence). CDR3 DNA: TGTGCCACCGCCGACAGGGCCTCCTCTGGAAACACCATATATTTT. This gives the protein CATADRASSGNTIYF.

Worth noting for this clone: Other DNA sequences in this specimen translate into the identical CDR3. V is TRBV2 and J is TRBJ1-2; possibly TRBD1 for D (6 bases). V was cut by 5 bases and J by 5 bases, with 9 bases left in between. Germline-derived CDR1 and CDR2 are SNHLY and FYNNEI. The CDR3 is 12 residues long. The CDR3 sequence is CASSRQGYGYTF. DNA for the CDR3: TGTGCCAGCAGTCGGCAGGGGTATGGCTACACCTTC.

This chain joins TRBV6-1 and TRBJ2-5, with a possible D match to TRBD2 (5 bases). The CDR3 has 14 residues. Trimming pared 3 bases from V and 4 bases from J, leaving 12 bases between. Germline V gives CDR1 MNHNS, CDR2 SASEGT. CDR3 nucleotide sequence: TGTGCCAGCAGTGATCGGGGTTTTTCAGAGACCCAGTACTTC. This encodes CASSDRGFSETQYF.

The chain links TRBV7-2 to TRBJ2-4; the match to TRBD1 covers 8 bases. Germline assignment: CDR1 SGHTA and CDR2 FQGNSA. V lost 8 bases, J lost 7 bases, and 10 bases stayed unmatched. The CDR3 has 14 amino acids. CDR3 nucleotide sequence: TGTGCCAGCGGAGGGGCAGGGGGCGACAACATTCAGTACTTC. Its translation is CASGGAGGDNIQYF.

V is TRBV27 and J is TRBJ1-3; D unclear. This CDR3 contains 13 residues. V lost 9 bases and J lost 0, with 9 bases in between. Looked up from germline, CDR1 is MNHEY and CDR2 is SMNVEV (reference sequence). This CDR3 is CASRFGSGNTIYF. CDR3 nucleotide sequence: TGTGCCAGTCGGTTCGGCTCTGGAAACACCATATATTTT.

This chain uses TRBV6-1 with TRBJ2-2, with a tentative D call TRBD1 (6 bases). The CDR3 length is 15 residues. The V gene lost 2 bases and the J gene lost 4 bases, with 11 bases spanning the gap. Looked up from germline, CDR1 is MNHNS and CDR2 is SASEGT. The CDR3 DNA follows: TGTGCCAGCAGTGAACCGGGACATTCCACCGGGGAGCTGTTTTTT. It yields the protein CASSEPGHSTGELFF.

The chain uses TRBV7-6 and TRBJ2-5; D remains ambiguous. Germline CDR1 SGHVS, CDR2 FNYEAQ. Deletions cut 5 bases from V and 5 bases from J, with 12 bases between. CDR3 length: 13 amino acids. In nucleotides, the CDR3 is TGTGCCAGCAGCCCCCTTTCGAGGGAGACCCAGTACTTC. Its translation is CASSPLSRETQYF.

The V call is TRBV6-5, the J call TRBJ1-2, with 10 bases aligning to TRBD1. The CDR3 has 13 residues. Trimming took 10 bases from V and 3 from J; bases not matched to a gene: 5. The germline V gene encodes CDR1 MNHEY and CDR2 SVGAGI. Written as DNA, the CDR3 is TGTGCCACCGGACAGGGGGTTTACTATGGCTACACCTTC. Encoded protein: CATGQGVYYGYTF.

The CDR3 region is CASSIVGTRSGWQPQHF. The CDR3 DNA sequence: TGTGCCAGTAGTATTGTGGGGACTCGCAGTGGGTGGCAGCCCCAGCATTTT. This sequence joins TRBV19 and TRBJ1-5; a weak D match, TRBD1 (5 bases). This CDR3 has 17 amino acids. V was cut by 3 bases and J by 7 bases, with 22 bases left in between. CDR1 is LNHDA and CDR2 is SQIVND in the germline V gene (reference sequence).